This T cell receptor (beta chain) is from a study of blood T cell repertoires in COVID-19. About the research overall: From the United States, Italy and Spain came samples of acute and convalescent COVID-19. PBMCs, B-cell-depleted T cells, or T cells provided the cDNA or gDNA that made up the material.

This clone was seen once. Per the authors' pipeline: Estimation of nucleated cell counts relied on the amplification of reference gene primers. Profiling relied on immunoSEQ multiplex PCR, and the TCRdb table lists in-frame clones only, not all of them. V and J calls plus clone size are reproduced from that table; the DNA served to infer D and trimming. The repertoire consists of about 140,000 clones, with approximately 80% occurring once and the leading ten covering approximately 6.5%. Trimming left V 7 bases short and J 3 bases short, with 12 bases between. There are 13 residues in the CDR3. CDR1 and CDR2 from the germline V gene are MNHEY and SVGAGI.

The genes are TRBV6-5 and TRBJ1-1; the D gene is possibly TRBD1 (6 bases). The sequenced material came from peripheral blood. The sequence was obtained from a human donor in a cohort sampled during active COVID-19. CDR3 amino acids: CASISDSYTEAFF. The CDR3 coding sequence is TGTGCCAGCATCTCGGACAGTTACACTGAAGCTTTCTTT.